One and the same sample provided the 20 T cell receptor beta chains below, sequenced in a study of cytomegalovirus exposure and HLA in healthy donors. The PCR was carried out with 60 Vbeta primers and 13 Jbeta primers. Sequencing used immunoSEQ multiplex PCR; TCRdb keeps in-frame clones, though not all of them. The sample carries about 120,000 clones, roughly three quarters recorded once. Material for sequencing was PBMCs. The receptors were gathered from a man in his fifties in good health and CMV-seropositive.

This chain uses TRBV6-5 with TRBJ2-5, with D unresolved. Germline V CDR1 and CDR2: MNHEY, SVGAGI. With 1 base removed from V and 7 bases from J, the gap between germline ends came to 10 bases. The CDR3 has 13 residues. CDR3 sequence: CASSYYKAATQYF. As DNA, the CDR3 is TGTGCCAGCAGTTACTATAAGGCGGCGACCCAGTACTTC.

This chain uses TRBV6-4 with TRBJ2-3; D remains unclear. There are 14 residues in the CDR3. Looked up from germline, CDR1 is MRHNA and CDR2 is SNTAGT. V was shortened by 4 bases and J by 0 bases, with 8 bases between the two germline ends. The CDR3 DNA reads as TGTGCCAGCAGTGTTCGCGGAAGCACAGATACGCAGTATTTT. The encoded protein is CASSVRGSTDTQYF.

The CDR3 is CATSRVPSGSYEQYF. CDR3 in DNA: TGTGCCACCAGCAGAGTTCCTAGCGGCTCCTACGAGCAGTACTTC. This chain uses TRBV15 with TRBJ2-7, with 7 bases matching TRBD2. The CDR3 is 15 amino acids. In germline, CDR1 is LNHNV, CDR2 YYDKDF (reference sequence). Trimming took 1 base from V and 0 from J; bases not matched to a gene: 3.

This clone showed up just a few times. The chain has TRBV6-6 and TRBJ2-1, with D unresolved. Germline-derived CDR1 and CDR2 are MNHNY and SVGAGI (reference sequence). This CDR3 is built from 12 residues. V was cut by 6 bases and J by 3 bases, with 6 bases left in between. DNA for the CDR3: TGTGCCAGCAGCCCCCGCTACAATGAGCAGTTCTTC. This encodes CASSPRYNEQFF.

This chain uses TRBV19 with TRBJ2-7; 7 positions agree with TRBD1. Trimming took 3 bases from V and 2 from J; bases not matched to a gene: 10. Germline CDR1 reads LNHDA; CDR2 reads SQIVND (reference sequence). This CDR3 comprises 16 residues. CDR3 coding DNA: TGTGCCAGTAGTATCCCACCACACAGGGGACCCTACGAGCAGTACTTC. This codes for CASSIPPHRGPYEQYF.

With regard to this clone: The junction does not match germline at one end; this may be a read error. V gene TRBV7-9 combines with J gene TRBJ1-6; D gene uncertain. Germline V gene lookup returns CDR1 SEHNR and CDR2 FQNEAQ (reference sequence). This CDR3 contains 16 residues. The CDR3 DNA sequence: TGTTCCAGCAGCTTGCCGTCCCGCGTCGGTAATTCACCCCTCCACTTT. It yields the protein CSSSLPSRVGNSPLHF.

This sequence joins TRBV18 and TRBJ1-5, with 8 bases identical to TRBD1. V shed 6 bases and J 0 bases; nucleotides not matched to a gene: 7. Looked up from germline, CDR1 is KGHSH and CDR2 is LQKENI. This CDR3 contains 16 residues. CDR3 protein: CASSQTGGDSNQPQHF. The CDR3 DNA sequence: TGTGCCAGCTCCCAAACAGGGGGGGATAGCAATCAGCCCCAGCATTTT.

This clone was recorded only once. The chain couples TRBV19 to TRBJ2-5; the match to TRBD2 covers 10 bases. The CDR3 length is 16 residues. V was clipped by 2 bases and J by 4 bases; unmatched bases: 7. The germline gives CDR1 LNHDA, CDR2 SQIVND (reference sequence). Here the CDR3 reads CASSIISGRAGETQYF. The CDR3 DNA sequence: TGTGCCAGTAGTATAATAAGCGGGAGGGCCGGAGAGACCCAGTACTTC.

The chain couples TRBV29-1 to TRBJ2-3; 15 nucleotides agree with TRBD2. The germline V gene encodes CDR1 SQVTM and CDR2 ANQGSEA. CDR3 length: 15 amino acids. With V trimmed by 7 bases and J by 3 bases, 5 bases remained unmatched. The CDR3 nucleotides read TGCAGCGCCGAAGGACTAGCGGGAGGGACAGATACGCAGTATTTT. Residues: CSAEGLAGGTDTQYF.

This chain links TRBV5-6 with TRBJ1-1, with D perhaps TRBD1 (5 bases). Per germline, CDR1 SGHDT and CDR2 YYEEEE. Trimming removed 0 bases from V and 8 bases from J, with 5 bases in between. The CDR3 extends over 11 amino acids. In nucleotides, the CDR3 is TGTGCCAGCAGCTTGGGGACAGAAGCTTTCTTT. As protein: CASSLGTEAFF. Combining the CDR3 with reference TRBV5-6 and TRBJ1-1 gives the whole variable domain DAGVTQSPTHLIKTRGQQVTLRCSPKSGHDTVSWYQQALGQGPQFIFQYYEEEERQRGNFPDRFSGHQFPNYSSELNVNALLLGDSALYLCASSLGTEAFFGQGTRLTVV.

The chain employs TRBV5-1 and TRBJ2-7; D not certain. Trimming removed 0 bases at V and 3 bases at J, with 7 bases between. CDR3 size: 13 residues. Germline-derived CDR1 and CDR2 are SGHRS and YFSETQ. The CDR3 DNA sequence: TGCGCCAGCAGCTTGGCTTCTCTCTACGAGCAGTACTTC. Translated: CASSLASLYEQYF. Full variable domain (remainder filled in from reference TRBV5-1 and TRBJ2-7): KAGVTQTPRYLIKTRGQQVTLSCSPISGHRSVSWYQQTPGQGLQFLFEYFSETQRNKGNFPGRFSGRQFSNSRSEMNVSTLELGDSALYLCASSLASLYEQYFGPGTRLTVT.

J is TRBJ1-2 and V is TRBV28, with a tentative D call TRBD1 (5 bases). The length of the CDR3 is 13 residues. Germline V lookup: CDR1 MDHEN, CDR2 SYDVKM. Trimming stripped 8 bases from V and 7 bases from J, with 17 bases between. The chain's CDR3 is CASGQTKDGGYTF. In DNA, the CDR3 is TGTGCCAGCGGACAAACTAAAGACGGTGGCTACACCTTC.

This clone was seen a single time. The rearrangement joins TRBV5-1 to TRBJ2-7; the D gene is possibly TRBD2 (5 bases). The CDR3 is 14 residues long. V shed 5 bases and J shed 0 bases, with 12 bases lying between them. The germline CDR1 and CDR2 sequences are SGHRS and YFSETQ. The CDR3 DNA reads TGCGCCAGCAGTCCGACTATCAACTCCTACGAGCAGTACTTC. Translated, it gives CASSPTINSYEQYF.

This chain uses TRBV6-1 with TRBJ2-3, with D possibly TRBD2 on 6 matching bases. The V end lost 3 bases, the J end lost 1 base, and 8 bases lay between the germline ends. Per the germline V gene, CDR1 is MNHNS and CDR2 is SASEGT. This CDR3 is built from 14 residues. CDR3 protein: CASSDREGTDTQYF. The CDR3 DNA is TGTGCCAGCAGTGACAGGGAGGGCACAGATACGCAGTATTTT.

The gene calls are TRBV2 and TRBJ2-7, with D possibly TRBD2 on 6 matching bases. Germline lookup yields CDR1 SNHLY and CDR2 FYNNEI. V was clipped by 7 bases and J by 3 bases, with 34 bases between them. The CDR3 extends over 20 amino acids. The CDR3 spells CASNSPPTGDSPHRIYEQYF. The CDR3 coding sequence is TGTGCCAGCAATTCCCCTCCTACGGGGGACTCCCCCCATCGAATCTACGAGCAGTACTTC.

The chain is built from TRBV28 and TRBJ2-5; D call uncertain. V gave up 5 bases and J gave up 2 bases, with 15 bases separating them. The CDR3 is 15 residues long. Per the germline V gene, CDR1 is MDHEN and CDR2 is SYDVKM. CDR3 bases: TGTGCCAGCAGTCGCGCCTGGGCCGAACAAGAGACCCAGTACTTC. Translation gives CASSRAWAEQETQYF. Using reference TRBV28 and TRBJ2-5 for the parts outside the CDR3, the full variable domain is DVKVTQSSRYLVKRTGEKVFLECVQDMDHENMFWYRQDPGLGLRLIYFSYDVKMKEKGDIPEGYSVSREKKERFSLILESASTNQTSMYLCASSRAWAEQETQYFGPGTRLLVL.

The J gene is TRBJ2-1, the V gene TRBV18, with 7 positions matching TRBD1. This CDR3 comprises 16 residues. The V gene end was trimmed by 3 bases and the J gene end by 3 bases; junction bases not matched to a gene: 8. Germline-derived CDR1 and CDR2 are KGHSH and LQKENI. The CDR3 sequence is CASSPQTGASYNEQFF. The CDR3 DNA follows: TGTGCCAGCTCACCGCAAACAGGGGCGAGCTACAATGAGCAGTTCTTC.

This chain uses TRBV27 with TRBJ1-1; D possibly corresponds to TRBD1 (6 bases). Looked up from germline, CDR1 is MNHEY and CDR2 is SMNVEV (reference sequence). This CDR3 spans 17 amino acids. V lost 2 bases and J lost 1, with 17 bases in between. CDR3 in amino acids: CASSLVGGRGKNTEAFF. DNA of the CDR3: TGTGCCAGCAGTTTAGTAGGGGGACGGGGCAAGAACACTGAAGCTTTCTTT.

This clone was detected once. This sequence joins TRBV4-3 and TRBJ2-1, with 11 bases lining up with TRBD2. The trim removed 5 bases at V and 2 bases at J, leaving 2 bases unmatched. The CDR3 spans 15 residues. Germline CDR1 LGHNA, CDR2 YSLEER. The DNA for the CDR3 is TGCGCCAGCAGCTTTAGCGGGGGGGCCTACAATGAGCAGTTCTTC. This codes for CASSFSGGAYNEQFF.

The chain recombines TRBV6-1 with TRBJ2-3; the match to TRBD2 covers 8 bases. The CDR3 is 15 amino acids. With V trimmed by 6 bases and J by 1 base, 6 bases remained unmatched. The germline CDR1 and CDR2 sequences are MNHNS and SASEGT. In nucleotides, the CDR3 is TGTGCCAGCAGCATAAGACTAGCGCGCACAGATACGCAGTATTTT. Protein product: CASSIRLARTDTQYF.